The clone carrying this T cell receptor beta chain was observed many times. The antigen remains undetermined. This sample is drawn from a study of Graves' ophthalmopathy and Graves' hyperthyroidism. Across the whole study: Hyperthyroidism showing no ophthalmopathy within 18 months of follow-up was stable.

RNA transcripts served as template for amplifying TCR beta CDR3 sequences. First-round RT-PCR used HTBI primers; second-round multiplex PCR followed. TCRdb redid the calling of the multiplex PCR reads with MiXCR, one entry per CDR3 protein. The sample lists about 1.2 million distinct CDR3 sequences; roughly 35% were seen once. Study-wide findings and caveats: The model's ophthalmopathy progression predictions had roughly 71% sensitivity and 72% to 75% specificity.

Ineligible for inclusion were patients with other autoimmune diseases, uncontrolled infections, pregnancy or lactation. Diagnostic conclusions were grounded in clinical symptoms, serum thyroxine, TRAb, thyroid ultrasound and orbital computed tomography. Germline V gene lookup returns CDR1 SGHVS and CDR2 FQNEAQ. CDR3 length equals 15 residues. Trimming cost V 1 base and J 7 bases; bases outside gene matches: 6. Material for sequencing was peripheral blood or thyroid tissue (not recorded which). The rearrangement links TRBV7-8 to TRBJ1-4, with 7 bases fitting TRBD1. The TCR originated in an adult man with Graves' hyperthyroidism. The CDR3 loop reads CASSLEGRGFEKLFF. The DNA of the CDR3 is TGTGCCAGCAGCTTAGAAGGCAGGGGGTTTGAAAAACTGTTTTTT.